This TCR beta chain was observed in a study of human T cells and chemical hapten exposure. Study-wide points: Expanded TCRs created a significantly greater count of big CDR3 similarity clusters than controls did.

Time point meaning: patch test 3, about 24 weeks after DPC sensitization. The treatment was: therapeutic diphenylcyclopropenone sensitization with weekly scalp DPC. Every donor had alopecia and was 18 to 70 years old; all were suitable for DPC. Germline V lookup: CDR1 SGHAT, CDR2 FQNNGV. This CDR3 contains 13 residues. Deletions cut 4 bases from V and 9 bases from J, with 13 bases between. Of note for this clonotype: What it binds is unknown.

TCRdb re-called the RACE reads with MiXCR, one entry per CDR3 protein. This table holds 95,000 to 150,000 distinct CDR3 sequences, 11% found once. Sample: whole blood, taken in connection with sensitization to the hapten diphenylcyclopropenone (DPC). This TCR was sampled from a woman between 45 and 65 years old with alopecia areata. Some clones in this sample may be carry-over from other donors' samples. This rearrangement joins TRBV11-2 to TRBJ2-1; D is possibly TRBD1 (5 bases). DNA for the CDR3: TGTGCCAGCAGCTCCTTAGTTGGGGCTGAGCAGTTCTTC. Protein sequence: CASSSLVGAEQFF.